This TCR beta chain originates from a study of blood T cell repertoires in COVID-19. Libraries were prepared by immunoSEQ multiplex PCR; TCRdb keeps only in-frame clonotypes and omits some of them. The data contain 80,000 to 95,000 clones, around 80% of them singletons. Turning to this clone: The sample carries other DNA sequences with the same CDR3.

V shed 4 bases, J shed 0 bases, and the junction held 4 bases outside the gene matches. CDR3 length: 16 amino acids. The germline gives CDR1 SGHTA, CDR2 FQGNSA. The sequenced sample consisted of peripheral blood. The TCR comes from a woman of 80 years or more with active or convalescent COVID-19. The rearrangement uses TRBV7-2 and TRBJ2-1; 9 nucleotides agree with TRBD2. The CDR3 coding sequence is TGTGCCAGCAGCTCCCTTAGCGGGAGCTCCTACAATGAGCAGTTCTTC. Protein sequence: CASSSLSGSSYNEQFF.